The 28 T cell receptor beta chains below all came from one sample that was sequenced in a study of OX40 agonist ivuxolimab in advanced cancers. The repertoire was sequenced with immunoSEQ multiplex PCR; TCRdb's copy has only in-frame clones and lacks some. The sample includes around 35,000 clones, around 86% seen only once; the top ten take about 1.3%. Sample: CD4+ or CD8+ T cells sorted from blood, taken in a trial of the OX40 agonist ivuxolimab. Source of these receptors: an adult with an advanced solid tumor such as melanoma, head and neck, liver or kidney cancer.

CDR3 DNA: TGTGCCAGCAGGGTCAACTCGGGTACGCAGTATTTT. Amino acid sequence: CASRVNSGTQYF. This chain connects TRBV7-9 to TRBJ2-3; D uncertain. The V gene lost 6 bases and the J gene lost 8 bases, with 12 bases spanning the gap. The germline CDR1 and CDR2 sequences are SEHNR and FQNEAQ (reference sequence). This CDR3 has 12 residues.

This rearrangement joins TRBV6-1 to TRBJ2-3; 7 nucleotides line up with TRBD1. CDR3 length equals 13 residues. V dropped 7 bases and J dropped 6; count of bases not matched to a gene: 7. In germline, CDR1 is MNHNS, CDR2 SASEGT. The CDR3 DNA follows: TGTGCCAGCAAACCGGGACAGCAGGATACGCAGTATTTT. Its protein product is CASKPGQQDTQYF.

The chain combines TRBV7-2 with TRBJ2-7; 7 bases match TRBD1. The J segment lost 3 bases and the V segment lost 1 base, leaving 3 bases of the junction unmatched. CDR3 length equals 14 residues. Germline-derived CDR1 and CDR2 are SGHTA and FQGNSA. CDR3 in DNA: TGTGCCAGCAGCTTAGAGGGGGCGCGCTACGAGCAGTACTTC. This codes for CASSLEGARYEQYF.

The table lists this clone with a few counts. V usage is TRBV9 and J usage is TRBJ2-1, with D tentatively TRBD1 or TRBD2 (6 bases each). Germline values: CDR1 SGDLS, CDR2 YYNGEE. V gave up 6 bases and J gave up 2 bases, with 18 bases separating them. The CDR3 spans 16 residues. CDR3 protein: CASTLEGGLTYNEQFF. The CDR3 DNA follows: TGTGCCAGCACCCTAGAGGGGGGTCTCACCTACAATGAGCAGTTCTTC.

The CDR3 loop reads CASSLGNLVWEFYGYTF. In DNA, the CDR3 is TGCGCCAGCAGCTTGGGGAACTTGGTGTGGGAATTCTATGGCTACACCTTC. The rearrangement links TRBV5-1 to TRBJ1-2; D is ambiguous. Looked up from germline, CDR1 is SGHRS and CDR2 is YFSETQ. Trimming stripped 0 bases from V and 4 bases from J, with 19 bases between. This CDR3 is 17 amino acids long.

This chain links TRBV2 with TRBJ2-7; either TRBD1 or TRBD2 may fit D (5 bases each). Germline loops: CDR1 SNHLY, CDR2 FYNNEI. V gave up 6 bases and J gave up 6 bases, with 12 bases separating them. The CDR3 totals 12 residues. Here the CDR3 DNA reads TGTGCCAGCAGACGGGACGCTGGCGAGCAGTACTTC. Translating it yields CASRRDAGEQYF.

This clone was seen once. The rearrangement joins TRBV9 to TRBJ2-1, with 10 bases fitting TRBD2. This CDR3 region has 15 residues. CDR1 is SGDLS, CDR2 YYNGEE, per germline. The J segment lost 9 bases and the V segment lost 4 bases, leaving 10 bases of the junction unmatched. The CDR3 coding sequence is TGTGCCAGCAGCCCCCGGGTAGCGGGGGGCGGTGAGCAGTTCTTC. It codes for CASSPRVAGGGEQFF.

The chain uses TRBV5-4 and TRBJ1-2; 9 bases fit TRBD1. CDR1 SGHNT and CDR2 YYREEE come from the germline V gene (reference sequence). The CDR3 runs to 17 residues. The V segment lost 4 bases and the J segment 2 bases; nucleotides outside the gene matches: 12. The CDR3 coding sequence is TGTGCCAGCAGCGGCCGGGACAGGGCCTATTTCAACTATGGCTACACCTTC. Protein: CASSGRDRAYFNYGYTF.

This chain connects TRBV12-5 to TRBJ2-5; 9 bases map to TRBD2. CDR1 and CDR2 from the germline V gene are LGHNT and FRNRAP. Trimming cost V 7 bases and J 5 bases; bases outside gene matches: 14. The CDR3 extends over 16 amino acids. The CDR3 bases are TGTGCTAGTGCACGAGAGAGGAGCGGGGGGATGGAGACCCAGTACTTC. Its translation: CASARERSGGMETQYF.

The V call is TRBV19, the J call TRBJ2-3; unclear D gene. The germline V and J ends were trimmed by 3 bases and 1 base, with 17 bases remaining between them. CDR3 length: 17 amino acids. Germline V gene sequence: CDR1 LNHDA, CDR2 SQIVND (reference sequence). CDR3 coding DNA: TGTGCCAGTAGTATCTCTCTTAACTATCGGGGCACAGATACGCAGTATTTT. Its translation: CASSISLNYRGTDTQYF.

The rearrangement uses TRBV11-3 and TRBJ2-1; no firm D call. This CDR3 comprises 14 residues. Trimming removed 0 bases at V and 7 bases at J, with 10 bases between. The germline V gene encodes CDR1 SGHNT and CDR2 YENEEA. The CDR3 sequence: CASSLDPDANEQFF. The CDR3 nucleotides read TGTGCCAGCAGCTTAGATCCAGATGCGAATGAGCAGTTCTTC.

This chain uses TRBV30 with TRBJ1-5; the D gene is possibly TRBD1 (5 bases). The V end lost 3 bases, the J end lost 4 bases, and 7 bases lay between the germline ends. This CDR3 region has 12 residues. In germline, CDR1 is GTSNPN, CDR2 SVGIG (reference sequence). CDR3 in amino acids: CAWRKGNQPQHF. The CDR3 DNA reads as TGTGCCTGGAGAAAGGGGAATCAGCCCCAGCATTTT.

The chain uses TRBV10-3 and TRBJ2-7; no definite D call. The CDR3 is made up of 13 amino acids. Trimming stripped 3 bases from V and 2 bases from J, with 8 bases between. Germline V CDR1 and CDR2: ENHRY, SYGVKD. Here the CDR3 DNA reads TGTGCCATCAGTGAACAGCTAGCCTACGAGCAGTACTTC. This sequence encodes CAISEQLAYEQYF.

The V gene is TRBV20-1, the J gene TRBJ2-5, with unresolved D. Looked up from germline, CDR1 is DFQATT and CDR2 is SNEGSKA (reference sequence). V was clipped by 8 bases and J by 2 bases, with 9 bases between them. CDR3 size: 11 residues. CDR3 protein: CSPTDQETQYF. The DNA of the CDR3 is TGCAGTCCCACAGATCAAGAGACCCAGTACTTC.

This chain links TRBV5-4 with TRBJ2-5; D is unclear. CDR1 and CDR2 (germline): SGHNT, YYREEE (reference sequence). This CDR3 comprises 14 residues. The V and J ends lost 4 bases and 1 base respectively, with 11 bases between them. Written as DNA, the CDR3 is TGTGCCAGCAGCCCCACCTGGAGCCAAGAGACCCAGTACTTC. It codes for CASSPTWSQETQYF.

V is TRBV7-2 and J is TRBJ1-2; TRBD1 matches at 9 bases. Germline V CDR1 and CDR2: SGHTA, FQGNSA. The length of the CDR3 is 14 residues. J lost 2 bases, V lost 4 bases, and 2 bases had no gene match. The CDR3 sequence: CASSSGTGNYGYTF. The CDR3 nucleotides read TGTGCCAGCAGCTCCGGGACAGGGAACTATGGCTACACCTTC.

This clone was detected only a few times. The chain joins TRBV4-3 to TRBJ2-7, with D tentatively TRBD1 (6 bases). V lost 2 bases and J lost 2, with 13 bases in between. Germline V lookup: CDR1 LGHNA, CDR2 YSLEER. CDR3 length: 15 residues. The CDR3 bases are TGCGCCAGCAGCCAATACCTAAGGGGGACCTACGAGCAGTACTTC. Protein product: CASSQYLRGTYEQYF.

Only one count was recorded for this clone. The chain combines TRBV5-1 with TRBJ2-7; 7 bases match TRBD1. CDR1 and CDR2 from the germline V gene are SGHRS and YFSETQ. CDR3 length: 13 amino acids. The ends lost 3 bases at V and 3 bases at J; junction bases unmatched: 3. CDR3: CASSWDSRYEQYF. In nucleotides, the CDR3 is TGCGCCAGCAGCTGGGACAGTCGCTACGAGCAGTACTTC.

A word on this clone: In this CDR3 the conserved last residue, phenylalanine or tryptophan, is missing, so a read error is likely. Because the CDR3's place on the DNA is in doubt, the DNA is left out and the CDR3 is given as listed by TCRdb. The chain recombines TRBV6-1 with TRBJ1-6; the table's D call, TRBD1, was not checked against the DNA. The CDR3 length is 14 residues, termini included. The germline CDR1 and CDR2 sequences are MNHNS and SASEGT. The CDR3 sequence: CASSELGTGALPTL.

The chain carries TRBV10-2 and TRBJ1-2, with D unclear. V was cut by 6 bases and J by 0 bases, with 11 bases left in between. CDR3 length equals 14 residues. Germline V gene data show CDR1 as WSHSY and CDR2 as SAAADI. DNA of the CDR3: TGCGCCAGCAGAGAGGACGGAGCTAACTATGGCTACACCTTC. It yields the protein CASREDGANYGYTF.

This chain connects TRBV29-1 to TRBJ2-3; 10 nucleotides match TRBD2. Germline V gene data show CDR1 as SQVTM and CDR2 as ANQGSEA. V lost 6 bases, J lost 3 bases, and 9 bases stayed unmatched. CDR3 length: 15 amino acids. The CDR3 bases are TGCAGCGTACCCCCGGCTAGCGGGGGTACAGATACGCAGTATTTT. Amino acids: CSVPPASGGTDTQYF.

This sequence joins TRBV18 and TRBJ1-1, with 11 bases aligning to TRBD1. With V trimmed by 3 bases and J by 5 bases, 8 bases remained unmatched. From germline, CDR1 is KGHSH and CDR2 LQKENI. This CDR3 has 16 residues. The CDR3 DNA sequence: TGTGCCAGCTCACCCGGGACAGGGGGGCTGGAGACTGAAGCTTTCTTT. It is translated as CASSPGTGGLETEAFF.

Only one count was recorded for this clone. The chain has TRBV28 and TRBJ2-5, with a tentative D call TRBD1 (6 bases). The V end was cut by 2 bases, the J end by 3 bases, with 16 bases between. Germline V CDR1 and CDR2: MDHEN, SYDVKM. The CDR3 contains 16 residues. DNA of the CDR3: TGTGCCAGCAGTTTAACCCCCCGACAGGAGAAAGAGACCCAGTACTTC. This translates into CASSLTPRQEKETQYF.

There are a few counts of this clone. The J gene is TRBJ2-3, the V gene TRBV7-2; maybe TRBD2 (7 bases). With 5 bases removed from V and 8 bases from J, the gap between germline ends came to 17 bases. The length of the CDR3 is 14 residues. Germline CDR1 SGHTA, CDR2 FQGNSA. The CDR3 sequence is CASSLPAAGATQYF. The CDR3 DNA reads TGTGCCAGCAGCCTTCCGGCGGCGGGGGCTACGCAGTATTTT.

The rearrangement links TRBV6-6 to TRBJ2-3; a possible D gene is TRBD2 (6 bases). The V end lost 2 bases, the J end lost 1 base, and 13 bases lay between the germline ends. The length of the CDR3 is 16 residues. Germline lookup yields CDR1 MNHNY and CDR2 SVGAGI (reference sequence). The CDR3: CASSYHGLRRTDTQYF. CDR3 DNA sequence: TGTGCCAGCAGTTACCATGGACTACGCCGCACAGATACGCAGTATTTT.

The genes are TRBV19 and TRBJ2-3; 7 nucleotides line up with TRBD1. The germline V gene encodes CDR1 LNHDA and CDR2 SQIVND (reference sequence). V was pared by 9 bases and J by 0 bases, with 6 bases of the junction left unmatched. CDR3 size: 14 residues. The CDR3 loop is CASTQGTSTDTQYF. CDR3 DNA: TGTGCCAGCACACAGGGGACAAGCACAGATACGCAGTATTTT.

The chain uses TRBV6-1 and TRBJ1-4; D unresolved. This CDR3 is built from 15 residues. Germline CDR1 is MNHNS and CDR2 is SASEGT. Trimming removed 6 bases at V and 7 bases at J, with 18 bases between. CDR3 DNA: TGTGCCAGCAGCTACAACTTGTTGGGGTCTGAAAAACTGTTTTTT. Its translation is CASSYNLLGSEKLFF.

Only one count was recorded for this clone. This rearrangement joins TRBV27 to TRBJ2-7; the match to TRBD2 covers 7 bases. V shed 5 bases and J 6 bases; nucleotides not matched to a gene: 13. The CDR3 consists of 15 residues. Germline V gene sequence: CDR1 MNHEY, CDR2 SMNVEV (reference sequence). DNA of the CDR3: TGTGCCAGCAGTCCCAGACTAGCTTCATTTGGCGAGCAGTACTTC. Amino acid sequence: CASSPRLASFGEQYF.